This T cell receptor (beta chain) derives from a study of CD8+ T cells in alopecia areata. About the research overall: Each of the treated patients was given oral tofacitinib, 5 to 10 mg twice daily, for moderate-to-severe alopecia areata. Patients in the study were on tofacitinib for 6 to 18 months, then off it for 6 months. Scoring of severity for treated patients was based on percentage of affected scalp area.

Treatment given: oral pan-JAK inhibitor, 5-10 mg twice daily. Trimming pared 11 bases from V and 0 bases from J, leaving 11 bases between. This CDR3 is 12 amino acids long. In germline, CDR1 is ENHRY, CDR2 SYGVKD. Extracted RNA was reverse transcribed, and the resulting cDNA served as sequencing template. Generated by immunoSEQ multiplex PCR, the TCRdb table keeps only in-frame clones and is missing some. The sample has about 250,000 clones, about 62% seen once. V and J are TRBV10-3 and TRBJ2-7, with D perhaps TRBD1 or TRBD2 (5 bases each). The receptor was derived from a human donor with alopecia areata. The material was CD4+ T cells sorted from blood, obtained at roughly week 52, from a patient treated with tofacitinib. The CDR3 loop is CACRDHSYEQYF. The CDR3 DNA reads as TGTGCCTGCCGGGACCACTCCTACGAGCAGTACTTC.